The 12 T cell receptor beta chains reported below all come from one sample, sequenced in a study of blood T cell repertoires in COVID-19. TCRdb's table, derived via immunoSEQ multiplex PCR, lists solely in-frame clones and lacks some. Of a few hundred thousand clones listed, 86% are singletons. The source material was peripheral blood. The receptors stem from a woman in her forties or fifties with COVID-19, enrolled during active disease.

This rearrangement joins TRBV29-1 to TRBJ1-1; tentative D call: TRBD1 (5 bases). The CDR3 extends over 13 amino acids. CDR1 and CDR2 (germline): SQVTM, ANQGSEA. Trimming took off 6 bases at V and 0 bases at J, with 11 bases between the two ends. CDR3 in DNA: TGCAGCGTCCGGGGACTGATGAACACTGAAGCTTTCTTT. It codes for CSVRGLMNTEAFF.

This chain uses TRBV12-5 with TRBJ2-7; D gene uncertain. CDR3 length equals 12 residues. V lost 5 bases, J lost 5 bases, and 10 bases lay in between. Germline-derived CDR1 and CDR2 are LGHNT and FRNRAP. The CDR3 is CASGPTADEQYF. For the CDR3, the DNA is TGTGCTAGTGGTCCAACCGCGGACGAGCAGTACTTC.

The V gene is TRBV2, the J gene TRBJ2-2; D not certain. The CDR3 length is 15 residues. V was shortened by 0 bases and J by 4 bases, with 9 bases between the two germline ends. The germline V gene encodes CDR1 SNHLY and CDR2 FYNNEI. The CDR3 coding sequence is TGTGCCAGCAGTGAAGCGCATGGAGCCACCGGGGAGCTGTTTTTT. It yields the protein CASSEAHGATGELFF. The full variable domain, with the rest looked up from reference TRBV2 and TRBJ2-2, is EPEVTQTPSHQVTQMGQEVILRCVPISNHLYFYWYRQILGQKVEFLVSFYNNEISEKSEIFDDQFSVERPDGSNFTLKIRSTKLEDSAMYFCASSEAHGATGELFFGEGSRLTVL.

A few counts support this clone. The V call is TRBV7-2, the J call TRBJ1-6, with TRBD1 identical over 7 bases. J was trimmed by 8 bases and V by 7 bases; bases with no gene match: 11. The CDR3 is 15 residues long. Germline V gene sequence: CDR1 SGHTA, CDR2 FQGNSA. This CDR3 is CASTFTGTDYSPLHF. The DNA of the CDR3 is TGTGCCAGCACCTTTACCGGGACAGATTATTCACCCCTCCACTTT.

This chain connects TRBV5-4 to TRBJ1-2, with a possible D match to TRBD1 (5 bases). This CDR3 has 18 residues. V was pared by 0 bases and J by 3 bases, with 21 bases between. Germline V gene data show CDR1 as SGHNT and CDR2 as YYREEE (reference sequence). The CDR3 sequence: CASSLGVRAAGEYYGYTF. As DNA, the CDR3 is TGTGCCAGCAGCTTGGGGGTCAGGGCGGCGGGGGAATACTATGGCTACACCTTC.

The chain couples TRBV3-1 (or the pseudogene TRBV3-2) to TRBJ1-3; weak D call: TRBD1 (5 bases). The CDR3 sequence is 17 residues long. Trimming left V 4 bases short and J 3 bases short, with 19 bases between. Germline values: CDR1 LGHDT, CDR2 YNNKEL (reference sequence). CDR3 bases: TGTGCCAGCAGCCCTTTGGGGCAGGAGGGTTATGGAAACACCATATATTTT. Translation gives CASSPLGQEGYGNTIYF.

The chain combines TRBV5-5 with TRBJ1-5; D call uncertain. CDR1 and CDR2 (germline): SGHKS, YYEKEE (reference sequence). V lost 4 bases, J lost 2 bases, and 13 bases lay in between. This CDR3 has 15 residues. The CDR3 is CASSPDPGGNQPQHF. The CDR3 DNA is TGTGCCAGCAGCCCCGACCCTGGAGGCAATCAGCCCCAGCATTTT.

This chain joins TRBV28 and TRBJ2-1; D is perhaps TRBD2 (5 bases). Germline V lookup: CDR1 MDHEN, CDR2 SYDVKM. V lost 3 bases to trimming and J lost 12 bases, with 21 bases between them. CDR3 size: 15 residues. The DNA of the CDR3 is TGTGCCAGCAGTTTCTGGGCAGGCCTAGTCCGGGGGCAGTTCTTC. Translation gives CASSFWAGLVRGQFF.

The chain couples TRBV7-3 to TRBJ1-1; 8 bases align to TRBD1. Germline assignment: CDR1 SGHTA and CDR2 FQGTGA. This CDR3 has 14 residues. The trim removed 5 bases at V and 3 bases at J, leaving 5 bases unmatched. The CDR3 DNA follows: TGTGCCAGCAGCGCAGGGGGCGGGTACACTGAAGCTTTCTTT. The encoded protein is CASSAGGGYTEAFF.

The chain has TRBV27 and TRBJ1-5, with unresolved D. V was shortened by 8 bases and J by 3 bases, with 5 bases between the two germline ends. Germline CDR1 and CDR2: MNHEY and SMNVEV (reference sequence). CDR3 length: 11 amino acids. CDR3 sequence reads: CASGPNQPQHF. The CDR3 DNA sequence: TGTGCCAGCGGGCCCAATCAGCCCCAGCATTTT.

The chain uses TRBV5-8 and TRBJ2-3; D uncertain. V lost 5 bases, J lost 1 base, and 11 bases lay in between. In germline, CDR1 is SGHTS, CDR2 YDEGEE. This CDR3 contains 14 residues. CDR3 sequence: CASRHYRGTDTQYF. CDR3 DNA sequence: TGTGCCAGCAGGCACTATAGAGGCACAGATACGCAGTATTTT.

This chain links TRBV6-6 with TRBJ1-2; the match to TRBD1 covers 9 bases. Germline trimming cut 2 bases from V and 8 bases from J; bases unmatched to any gene: 6. Germline V CDR1 and CDR2: MNHNY, SVGAGI (reference sequence). CDR3 length: 14 residues. The CDR3 coding sequence is TGTGCCAGCAGTTACGTGGGACAGGGCCAGGGCTACACCTTC. Encoded protein: CASSYVGQGQGYTF.